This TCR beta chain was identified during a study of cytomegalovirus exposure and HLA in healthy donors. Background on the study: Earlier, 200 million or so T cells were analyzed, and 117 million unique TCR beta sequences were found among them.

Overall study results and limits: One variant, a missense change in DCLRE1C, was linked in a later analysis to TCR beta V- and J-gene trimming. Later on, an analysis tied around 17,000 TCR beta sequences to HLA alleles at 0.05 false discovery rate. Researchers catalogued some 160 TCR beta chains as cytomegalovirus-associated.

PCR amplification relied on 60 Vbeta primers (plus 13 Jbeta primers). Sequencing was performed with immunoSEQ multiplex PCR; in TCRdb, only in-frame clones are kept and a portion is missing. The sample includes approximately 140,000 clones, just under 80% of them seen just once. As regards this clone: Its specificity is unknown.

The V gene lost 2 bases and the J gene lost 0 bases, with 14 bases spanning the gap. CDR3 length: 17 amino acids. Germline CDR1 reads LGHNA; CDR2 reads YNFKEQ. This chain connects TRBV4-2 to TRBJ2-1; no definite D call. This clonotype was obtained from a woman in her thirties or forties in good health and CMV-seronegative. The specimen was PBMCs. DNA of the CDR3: TGTGCCAGCAGCCAACTCCAAGCGCCGAGCTCCTACAATGAGCAGTTCTTC. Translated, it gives CASSQLQAPSSYNEQFF.